This T cell receptor beta chain emerged from a study of blood T cell repertoires in COVID-19. Across the study: Collection of acute and convalescent COVID-19 samples took place in the United States, Italy and Spain.

Per the authors' pipeline: Estimates of nucleated cell counts were drawn from the amplification of reference gene primers. Assay used: immunoSEQ multiplex PCR; TCRdb lists only in-frame clones, some missing. V and J calls and clone size are given by that table; D and trimming were obtained from the DNA. The sample comprises 310,000 or so clones, about nine tenths of which are singletons, and roughly 10% rests with the top ten. There are 16 residues in the CDR3. Germline assignment: CDR1 SSHAT and CDR2 FNYEAQ (reference sequence). This clone was found once. One end of the junction fails to match germline, which may point to a read error. Cohorts were determined from participant-reported clinical history. Before being deemed recovered, Cohort 3 donors had two negative PCRs, clearance, or symptom resolution.

The rearrangement uses TRBV7-7 and TRBJ2-5; D might be TRBD1 (6 bases). The sequencing input was PBMCs or T cells enriched from blood (not recorded which). This sequence originates from a woman in her late teens or twenties who had recovered from COVID-19. CDR3 nucleotides: TGTGCTAGCAGCTTAGGTGGGACATATGGCGCGGAGACCCAGTACTTC. Translating it yields CASSLGGTYGAETQYF.